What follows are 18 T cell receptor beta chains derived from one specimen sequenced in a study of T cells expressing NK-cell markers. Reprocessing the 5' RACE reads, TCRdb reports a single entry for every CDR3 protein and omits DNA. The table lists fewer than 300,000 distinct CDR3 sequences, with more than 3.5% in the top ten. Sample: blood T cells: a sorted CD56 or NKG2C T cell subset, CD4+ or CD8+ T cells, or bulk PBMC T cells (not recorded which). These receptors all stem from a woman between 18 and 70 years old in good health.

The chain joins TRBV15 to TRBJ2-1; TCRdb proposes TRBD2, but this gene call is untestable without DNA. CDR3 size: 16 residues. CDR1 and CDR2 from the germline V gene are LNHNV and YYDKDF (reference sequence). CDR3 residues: CATSRRTSGTGDEQFF.

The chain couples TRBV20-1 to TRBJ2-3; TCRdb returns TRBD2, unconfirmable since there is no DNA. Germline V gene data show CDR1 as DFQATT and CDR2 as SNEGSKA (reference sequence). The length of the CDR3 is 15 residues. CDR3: CSARDWRGSTDTQYF.

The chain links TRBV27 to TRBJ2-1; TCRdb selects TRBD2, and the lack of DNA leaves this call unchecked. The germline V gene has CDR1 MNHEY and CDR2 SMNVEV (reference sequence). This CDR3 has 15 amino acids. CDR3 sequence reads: CASSPVVAGVHEQFF.

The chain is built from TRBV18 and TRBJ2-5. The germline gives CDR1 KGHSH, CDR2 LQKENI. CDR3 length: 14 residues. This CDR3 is CASSLQGLGETQYF.

The CDR3 here is CASSYRGQEGGYTF. This chain joins TRBV6-2 or TRBV6-3 and TRBJ1-2; TCRdb names TRBD1, which stays unverified in the absence of DNA. CDR1 and CDR2 from the germline V gene are MNHEY and SVGEGT. This CDR3 region has 14 residues.

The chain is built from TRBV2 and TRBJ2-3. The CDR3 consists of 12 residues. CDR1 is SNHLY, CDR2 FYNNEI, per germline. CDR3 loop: CASSPSGDTQYF.

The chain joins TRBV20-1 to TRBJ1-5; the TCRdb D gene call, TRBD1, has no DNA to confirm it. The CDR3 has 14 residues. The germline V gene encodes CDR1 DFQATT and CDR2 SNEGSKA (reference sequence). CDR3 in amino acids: CSAEQGRVNQPQHF.

CDR3 protein: CATSRAPGITNEKLFF. The V call is TRBV15, the J call TRBJ1-4; checking the TCRdb D call of TRBD1 is not possible without DNA. Germline V gene sequence: CDR1 LNHNV, CDR2 YYDKDF (reference sequence). The CDR3 sequence is 16 residues long.

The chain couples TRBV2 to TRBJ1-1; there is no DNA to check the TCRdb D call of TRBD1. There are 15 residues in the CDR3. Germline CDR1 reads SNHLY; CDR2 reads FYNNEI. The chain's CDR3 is CASSAHRNRNTEAFF.

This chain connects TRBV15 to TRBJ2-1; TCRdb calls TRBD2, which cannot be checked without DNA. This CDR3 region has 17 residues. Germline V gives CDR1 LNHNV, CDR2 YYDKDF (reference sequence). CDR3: CATSRLPLVGGYNEQFF.

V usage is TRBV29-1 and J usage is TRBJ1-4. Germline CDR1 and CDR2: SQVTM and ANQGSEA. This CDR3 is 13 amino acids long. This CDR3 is CSGTGEGSEKLFF.

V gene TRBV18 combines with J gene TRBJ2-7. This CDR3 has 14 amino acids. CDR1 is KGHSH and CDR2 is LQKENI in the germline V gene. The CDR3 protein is CASSPRSVPYEQYF. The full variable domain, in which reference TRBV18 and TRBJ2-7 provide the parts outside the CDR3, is NAGVMQNPRHLVRRRGQEARLRCSPMKGHSHVYWYRQLPEEGLKFMVYLQKENIIDESGMPKERFSAEFPKEGPSILRIQQVVRGDSAAYFCASSPRSVPYEQYFGPGTRLTVT.

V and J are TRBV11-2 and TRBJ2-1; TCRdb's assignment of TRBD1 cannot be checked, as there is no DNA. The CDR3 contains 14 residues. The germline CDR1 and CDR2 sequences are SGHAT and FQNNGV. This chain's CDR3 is CASSGGRGFNEQFF. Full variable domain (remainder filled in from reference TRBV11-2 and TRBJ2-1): EAGVAQSPRYKIIEKRQSVAFWCNPISGHATLYWYQQILGQGPKLLIQFQNNGVVDDSQLPKDRFSAERLKGVDSTLKIQPAKLEDSAVYLCASSGGRGFNEQFFGPGTRLTVL.

The CDR3 protein is CASSQDHGAINTGELFF. This chain uses TRBV14 with TRBJ2-2; no DNA is available, so the TRBD2 call from TCRdb remains unchecked. This CDR3 spans 17 amino acids. Germline V CDR1 and CDR2: SGHDN, FVKESK.

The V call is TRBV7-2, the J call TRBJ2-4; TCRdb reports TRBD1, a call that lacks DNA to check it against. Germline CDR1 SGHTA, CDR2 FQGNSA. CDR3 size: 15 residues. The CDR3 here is CASSLQQREGNIQYF.

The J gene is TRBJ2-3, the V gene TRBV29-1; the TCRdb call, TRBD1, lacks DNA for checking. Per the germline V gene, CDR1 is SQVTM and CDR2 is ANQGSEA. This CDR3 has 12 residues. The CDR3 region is CSANRGPDTQYF.

The CDR3 reads CASSLASTDTQYF. The genes are TRBV7-2 and TRBJ2-3. There are 13 residues in the CDR3. Germline V gives CDR1 SGHTA, CDR2 FQGNSA.

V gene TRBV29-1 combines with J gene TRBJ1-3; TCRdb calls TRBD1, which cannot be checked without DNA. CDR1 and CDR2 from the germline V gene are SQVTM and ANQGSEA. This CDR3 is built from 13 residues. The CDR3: CSVAVTGGNTIYF.